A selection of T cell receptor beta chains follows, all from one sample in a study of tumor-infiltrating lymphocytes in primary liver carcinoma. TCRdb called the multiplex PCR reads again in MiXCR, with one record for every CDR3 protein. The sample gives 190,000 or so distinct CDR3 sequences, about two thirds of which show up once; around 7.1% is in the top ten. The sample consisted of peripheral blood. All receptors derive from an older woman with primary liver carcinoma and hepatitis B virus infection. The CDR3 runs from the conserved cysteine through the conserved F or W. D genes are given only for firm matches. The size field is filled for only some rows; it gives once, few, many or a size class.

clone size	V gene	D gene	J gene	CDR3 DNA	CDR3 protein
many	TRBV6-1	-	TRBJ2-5	TGTGCCAGCAGCGAGACTGGGGGGACCCAGTACTTC	CASSETGGTQYF
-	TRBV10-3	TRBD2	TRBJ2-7	TGTGCCATCAGTGAGAGAGCTAGCGGGTACGAGCAGTACTTC	CAISERASGYEQYF
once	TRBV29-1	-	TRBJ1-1	TGCAGCTTCTTTTCAATTTTGGGGACTGGAGCTTTCTTT	CSFFSILGTGAFF
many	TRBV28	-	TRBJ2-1	TGTGCCAGCACCCAGAGGACGGGGCATGAGCAGTTCTTC	CASTQRTGHEQFF
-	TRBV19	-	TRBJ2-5	TGTGCCAGTCGGGCCCAAGAGACCCAGTACTTC	CASRAQETQYF
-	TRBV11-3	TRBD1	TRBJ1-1	TGTGTCAGCAGCTTAGAGTTCCCGGACAGGGGGAACACTGAAGCTTTCTTT	CVSSLEFPDRGNTEAFF
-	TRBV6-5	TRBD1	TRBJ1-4	TGTGTCAGTAGTTACAGGGGCGGGCGTGAAAAACTGTTTTTT	CVSSYRGGREKLFF
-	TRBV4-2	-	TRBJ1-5	TGTGCCAGCAGCCCACGGACTAGCGATCAGCCCCAGCATTTC	CASSPRTSDQPQHF
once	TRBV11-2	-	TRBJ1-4	TGTGCCAGCAGTTTGCAGGGGTCAACTAATGAAAAACTGTTTTTT	CASSLQGSTNEKLFF
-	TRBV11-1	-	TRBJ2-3	TGTGCCAGCAGCTTAGCACCCGCCACAGATACGCAGTATTTC	CASSLAPATDTQYF
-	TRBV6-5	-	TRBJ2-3	TGTGCCAACAGTTACGAGAAGGGCTCGGAGCCCCAGTATTTT	CANSYEKGSEPQYF
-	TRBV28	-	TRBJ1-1	TGTGCCAGCAGTTTATTGGGGTACACTGAAGCTTTCTTT	CASSLLGYTEAFF
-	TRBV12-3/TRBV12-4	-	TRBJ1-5	TGTGCCAGTTTCGACGGGGGGGCAGGGCCTCAGCCCCAGCATTTT	CASFDGGAGPQPQHF
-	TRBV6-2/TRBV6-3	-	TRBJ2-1	TGTGCCAGCAGTTCCATAGGGGGGGCCCGCTACAATGAGCAGTTCTTC	CASSSIGGARYNEQFF
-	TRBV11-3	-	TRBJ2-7	TGTGCAAGCAGCTTAGGAGCAGGCTCCTACAAGCAGTACTTC	CASSLGAGSYKQYF
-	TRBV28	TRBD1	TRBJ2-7	TGTGCCAGCAGTTTGCAGGGGGTCTACGAGCAGTACTTC	CASSLQGVYEQYF
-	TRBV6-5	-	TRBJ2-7	TGTGCCAGCAACCCACTGACAGCACTAAACCCCTACGAGCAGCACTTC	CASNPLTALNPYEQHF
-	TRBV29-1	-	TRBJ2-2	TGCAGCGTTGGCTTCACCGGGGAGTTGTTGTTT	CSVGFTGELLF
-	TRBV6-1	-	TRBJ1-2	TGTGCCAGGAGCGGGTCAGGGTACTATGGCTACACCTTC	CARSGSGYYGYTF
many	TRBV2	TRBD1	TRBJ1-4	TGTGCCAGCAGTGGTGGGACAGCGCTTGGAAAACTGTTTTTT	CASSGGTALGKLFF
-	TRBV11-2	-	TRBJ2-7	TGTGCCAACAGCTTCGGACAGCCTGGGGGATACGAGCAGTACTTC	CANSFGQPGGYEQYF
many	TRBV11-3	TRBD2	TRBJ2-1	TGTGCCAGCAGCGCTAGCGGGACGGGGGGTGAGCAGTTCTTC	CASSASGTGGEQFF
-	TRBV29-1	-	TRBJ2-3	TGCAGCGTTGGAAAGACAGATACGCAGTATTTT	CSVGKTDTQYF
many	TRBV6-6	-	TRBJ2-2	TGTGCCAGCAGTATCCTGGGGGGGGAGCTGTTTTTT	CASSILGGELFF
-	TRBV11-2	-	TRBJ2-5	TGTGCCAGCAGCCCACTAGTGGGAGTAGAGACCAAGTACTTC	CASSPLVGVETKYF
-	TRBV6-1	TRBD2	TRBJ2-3	TGTGCCAGCACGGCCTGGGGAGCGGGATCTGGAGATACGCAGTATTTT	CASTAWGAGSGDTQYF
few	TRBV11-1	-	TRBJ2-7	TGTACCAGCAGGCAGACCGGCGAGCAGTACTTC	CTSRQTGEQYF
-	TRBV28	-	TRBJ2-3	TGTGCCAGCGGAGCCAGGTTATGGGCAGCGGCAGATACGCAGTATTTT	CASGARLWAAADTQYF
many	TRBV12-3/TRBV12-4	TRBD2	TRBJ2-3	TGTGCCAGCAGTGAACCGGGACTAACTAGCACAGATACGCAGTATTTT	CASSEPGLTSTDTQYF
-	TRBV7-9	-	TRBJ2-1	TGTGCCAGCAGCTTACTCATGGGAAGGTCCTCCTACAATGAGCAGTTCTTC	CASSLLMGRSSYNEQFF
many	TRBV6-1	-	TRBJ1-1	TGTGCCACGGAGGGGAGTTTGAACACTGAAGCTTTCTTT	CATEGSLNTEAFF
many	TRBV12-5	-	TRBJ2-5	TGTGCTAGTGGTTTGGTAGTGTTCCGGGGCCCATTCCAAGAGACCCAGTACTTC	CASGLVVFRGPFQETQYF
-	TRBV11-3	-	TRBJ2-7	TGTGCCAGCGGCCTTGGGCACTCTCCCCCCTACGAGCAGTACTTC	CASGLGHSPPYEQYF
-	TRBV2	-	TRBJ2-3	TGTGCCAGCATCCCGATCGGGGGAGGAGTAGATACGCAGTATTTT	CASIPIGGGVDTQYF
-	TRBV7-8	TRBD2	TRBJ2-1	TGTGCCAGCCTGACTAGCGGGCGGGTCAATGAGCAGTTCTTC	CASLTSGRVNEQFF
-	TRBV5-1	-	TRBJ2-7	TGCGCCAGCAACTTACAGGTGAACTCCTACGAGCAGTACTTC	CASNLQVNSYEQYF
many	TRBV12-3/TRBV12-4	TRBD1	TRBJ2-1	TGTGCCAGCAGTTCCAGCCCCGGCTCCGTCCGGGACAGGCGGTACAATGAGCAGTTCTTC	CASSSSPGSVRDRRYNEQFF
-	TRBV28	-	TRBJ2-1	TGTGCCAGCAGTTTAAGGGGTTGGGAGCAGTTCTTC	CASSLRGWEQFF
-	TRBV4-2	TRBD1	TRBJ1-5	TGTGTCGGCAGCCAGCGACAGGGACTTGGTCAGCCCCAGCATTTT	CVGSQRQGLGQPQHF
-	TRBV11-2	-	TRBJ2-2	TGTGCCAGCAGCCATACACAGGCATCGAACACCAGGGAGCTGTTTTTT	CASSHTQASNTRELFF
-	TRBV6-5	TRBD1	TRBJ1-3	TGTGCCAGCAGTAGGACAGGTCGGGGAAACACCATATATTTT	CASSRTGRGNTIYF
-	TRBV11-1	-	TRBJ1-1	TGTGCCAGCAGCTTTGTCAAGGGAGGTGAAGCTTTCTTT	CASSFVKGGEAFF
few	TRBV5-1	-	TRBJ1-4	TGCGCCAGCAGCTGGGGTCAGGCGAATGAAAAACTGTTTTTT	CASSWGQANEKLFF
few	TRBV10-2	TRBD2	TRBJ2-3	TGCGCCAGCAGTGACATGGGACTAGCGGGAGGTAGTACAGATACGCAGTATTTT	CASSDMGLAGGSTDTQYF
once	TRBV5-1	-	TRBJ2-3	TGCGCCAGCAGCACTCAAGGCTTGCGTCTTGGGACAGATACGCAGTATTTT	CASSTQGLRLGTDTQYF
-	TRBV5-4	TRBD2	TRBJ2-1	TGTGCCAGCAGCTTGCAAGGACTAGCCTCAACAATTAACTACAATGAGCAGTTCTTC	CASSLQGLASTINYNEQFF
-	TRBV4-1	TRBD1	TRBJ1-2	TGCACCAGCAGCCAAGCAGGGGGATCCTATGGCTATACCTTC	CTSSQAGGSYGYTF
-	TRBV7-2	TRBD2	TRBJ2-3	TGTGCCAGCAGCTTAATAGGACTAGCGGGCTCAAGCACAGATACGCAGTATTTT	CASSLIGLAGSSTDTQYF
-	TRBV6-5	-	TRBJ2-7	TGTGCCAGCAGAACAGAGGCCGCATATGAGCAGTACTTC	CASRTEAAYEQYF
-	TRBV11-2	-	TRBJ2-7	TGTGCCAGCAGCCGCCAAGGAGCTTTGAGCTCCTATGAGCAGTACTTC	CASSRQGALSSYEQYF
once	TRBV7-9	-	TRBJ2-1	TGTGCCAGCAGTCCAGTCGGGACTCTCCACAAAGAGCAGTTCTTC	CASSPVGTLHKEQFF
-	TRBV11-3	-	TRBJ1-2	TGTGCCGGCAGCTTCCCGACATGGGGCATTGACTACACCTTC	CAGSFPTWGIDYTF
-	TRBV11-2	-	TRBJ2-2	TGTGCCGGCAGCTTCGGCGAAACCGGGGAGCTGTTTTTT	CAGSFGETGELFF
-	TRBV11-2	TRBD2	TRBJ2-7	TGTGCCACCTGTTGGTGGGGGACTAGCGAACAGTACTTC	CATCWWGTSEQYF
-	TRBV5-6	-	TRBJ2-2	TGTGCCAGCAGCTTTAAGAATGAAGCTAGATACACCGGGGAGCTGTTTTTT	CASSFKNEARYTGELFF